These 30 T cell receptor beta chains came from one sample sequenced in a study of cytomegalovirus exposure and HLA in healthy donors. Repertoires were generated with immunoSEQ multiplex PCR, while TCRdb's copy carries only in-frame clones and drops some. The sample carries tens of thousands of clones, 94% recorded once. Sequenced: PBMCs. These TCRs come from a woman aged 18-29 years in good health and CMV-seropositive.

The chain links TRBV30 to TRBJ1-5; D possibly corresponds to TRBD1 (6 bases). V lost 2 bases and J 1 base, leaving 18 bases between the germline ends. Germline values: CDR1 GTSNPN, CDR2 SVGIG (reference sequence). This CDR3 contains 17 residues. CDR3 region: CAWSNSPTGTSNQPQHF. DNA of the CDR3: TGTGCCTGGAGTAACTCCCCGACAGGTACAAGCAATCAGCCCCAGCATTTT.

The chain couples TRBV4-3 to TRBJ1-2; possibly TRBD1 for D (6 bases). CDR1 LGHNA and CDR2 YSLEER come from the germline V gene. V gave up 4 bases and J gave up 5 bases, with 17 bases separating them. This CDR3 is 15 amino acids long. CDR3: CASSPSTSTGYGYTF. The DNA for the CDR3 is TGCGCCAGCAGCCCATCGACCTCAACAGGGTATGGCTACACCTTC.

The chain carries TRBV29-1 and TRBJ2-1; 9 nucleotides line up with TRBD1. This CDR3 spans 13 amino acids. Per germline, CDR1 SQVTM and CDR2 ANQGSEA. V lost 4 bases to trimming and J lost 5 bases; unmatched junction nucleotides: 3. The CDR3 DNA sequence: TGCAGCGTTGTGACAGGGGGACACAATGAGCAGTTCTTC. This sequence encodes CSVVTGGHNEQFF.

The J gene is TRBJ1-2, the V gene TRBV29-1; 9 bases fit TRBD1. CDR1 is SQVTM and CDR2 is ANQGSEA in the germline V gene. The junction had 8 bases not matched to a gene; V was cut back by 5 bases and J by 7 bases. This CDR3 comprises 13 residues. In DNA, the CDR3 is TGCAGCGTTTCGGGACAGGGTCTGGGTGGCTACACCTTC. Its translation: CSVSGQGLGGYTF.

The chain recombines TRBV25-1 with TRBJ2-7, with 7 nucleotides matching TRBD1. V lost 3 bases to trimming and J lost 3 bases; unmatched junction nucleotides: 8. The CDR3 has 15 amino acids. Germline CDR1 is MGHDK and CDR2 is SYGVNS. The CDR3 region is CASSDPTGFHYEQYF. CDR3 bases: TGTGCCAGCAGTGATCCGACAGGGTTCCACTACGAGCAGTACTTC.

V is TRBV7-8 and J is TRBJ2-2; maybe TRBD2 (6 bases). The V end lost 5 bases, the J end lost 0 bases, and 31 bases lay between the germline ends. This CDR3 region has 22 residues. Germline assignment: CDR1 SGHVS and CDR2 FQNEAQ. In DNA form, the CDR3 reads TGTGCCAGCAGCCCTAGGGGACTCCTACTAAAGATATCCCCAACGAACACCGGGGAGCTGTTTTTT. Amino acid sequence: CASSPRGLLLKISPTNTGELFF.

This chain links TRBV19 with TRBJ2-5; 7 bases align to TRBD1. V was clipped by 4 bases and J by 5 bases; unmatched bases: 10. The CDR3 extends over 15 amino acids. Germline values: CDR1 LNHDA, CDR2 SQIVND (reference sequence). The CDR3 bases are TGTGCCAGTAGTAGCTGGGGCACGACAGGGGAGACCCAGTACTTC. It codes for CASSSWGTTGETQYF.

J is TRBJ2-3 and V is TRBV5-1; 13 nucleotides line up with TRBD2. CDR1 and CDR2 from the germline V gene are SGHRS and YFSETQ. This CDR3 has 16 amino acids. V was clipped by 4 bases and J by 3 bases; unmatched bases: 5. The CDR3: CASSIWTSGSTDTQYF. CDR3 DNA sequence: TGCGCCAGCAGCATATGGACTAGCGGGAGTACAGATACGCAGTATTTT. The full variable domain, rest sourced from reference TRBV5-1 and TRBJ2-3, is KAGVTQTPRYLIKTRGQQVTLSCSPISGHRSVSWYQQTPGQGLQFLFEYFSETQRNKGNFPGRFSGRQFSNSRSEMNVSTLELGDSALYLCASSIWTSGSTDTQYFGPGTRLTVL.

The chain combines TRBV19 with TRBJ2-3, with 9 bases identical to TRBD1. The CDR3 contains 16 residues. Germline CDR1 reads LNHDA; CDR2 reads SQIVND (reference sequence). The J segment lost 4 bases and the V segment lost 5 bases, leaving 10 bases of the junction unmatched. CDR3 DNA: TGTGCCAGTAGTGTAAACAGGGGGCTCTTCTCAGATACGCAGTATTTT. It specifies CASSVNRGLFSDTQYF. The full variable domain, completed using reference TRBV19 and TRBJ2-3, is DGGITQSPKYLFRKEGQNVTLSCEQNLNHDAMYWYRQDPGQGLRLIYYSQIVNDFQKGDIAEGYSVSREKKESFPLTVTSAQKNPTAFYLCASSVNRGLFSDTQYFGPGTRLTVL.

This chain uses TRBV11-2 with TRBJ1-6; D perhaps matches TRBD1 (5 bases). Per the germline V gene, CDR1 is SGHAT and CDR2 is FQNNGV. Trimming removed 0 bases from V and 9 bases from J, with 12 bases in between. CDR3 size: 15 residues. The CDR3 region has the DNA TGTGCCAGCAGCTTAGATGGCAGGGACTCTTCACCCCTCCACTTT. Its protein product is CASSLDGRDSSPLHF.

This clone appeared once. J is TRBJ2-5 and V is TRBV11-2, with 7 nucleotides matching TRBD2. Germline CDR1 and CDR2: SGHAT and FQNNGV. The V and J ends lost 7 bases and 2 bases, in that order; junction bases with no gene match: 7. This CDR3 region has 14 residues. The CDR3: CASTPPSGQETQYF. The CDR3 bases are TGTGCCAGCACCCCTCCTAGCGGACAAGAGACCCAGTACTTC.

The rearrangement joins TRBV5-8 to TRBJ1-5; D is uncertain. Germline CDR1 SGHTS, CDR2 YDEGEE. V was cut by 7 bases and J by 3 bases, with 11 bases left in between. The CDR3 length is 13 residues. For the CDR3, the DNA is TGTGCCAGCCGAACGGGGTACAATCAGCCCCAGCATTTT. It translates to CASRTGYNQPQHF. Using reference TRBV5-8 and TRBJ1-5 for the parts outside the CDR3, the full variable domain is EAGVTQSPTHLIKTRGQQATLRCSPISGHTSVYWYQQALGLGLQFLLWYDEGEERNRGNFPPRFSGRQFPNYSSELNVNALELEDSALYLCASRTGYNQPQHFGDGTRLSIL.

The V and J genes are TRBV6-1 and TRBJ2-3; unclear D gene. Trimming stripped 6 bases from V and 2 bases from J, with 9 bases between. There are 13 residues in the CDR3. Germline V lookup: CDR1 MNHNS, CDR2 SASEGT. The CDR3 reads CASSHGPTDTQYF. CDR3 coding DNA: TGTGCCAGCAGCCATGGGCCCACAGATACGCAGTATTTT.

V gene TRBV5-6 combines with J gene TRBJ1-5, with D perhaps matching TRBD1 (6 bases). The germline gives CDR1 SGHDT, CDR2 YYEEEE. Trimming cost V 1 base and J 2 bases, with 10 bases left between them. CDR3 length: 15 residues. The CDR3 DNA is TGTGCCAGCAGCTTGCTACAGGGAGGCAATCAGCCCCAGCATTTT. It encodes CASSLLQGGNQPQHF.

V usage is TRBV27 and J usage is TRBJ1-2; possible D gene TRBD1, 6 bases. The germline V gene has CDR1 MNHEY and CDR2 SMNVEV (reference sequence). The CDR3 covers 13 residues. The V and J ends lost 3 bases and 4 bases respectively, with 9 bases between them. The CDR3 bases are TGTGCCAGCAGTTTTGCAGGGGCCTATGGCTACACCTTC. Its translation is CASSFAGAYGYTF.

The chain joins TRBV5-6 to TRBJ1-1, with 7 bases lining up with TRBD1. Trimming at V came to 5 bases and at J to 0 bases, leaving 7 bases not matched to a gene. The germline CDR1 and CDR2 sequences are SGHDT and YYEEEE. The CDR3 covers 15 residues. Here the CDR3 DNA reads TGTGCCAGCAGACCCGGGACAGTCATGAACACTGAAGCTTTCTTT. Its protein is CASRPGTVMNTEAFF.

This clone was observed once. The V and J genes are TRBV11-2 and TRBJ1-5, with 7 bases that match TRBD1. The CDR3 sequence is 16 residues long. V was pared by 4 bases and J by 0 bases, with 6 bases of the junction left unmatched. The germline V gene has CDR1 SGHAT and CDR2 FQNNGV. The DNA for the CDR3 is TGTGCCAGCAGCTACGGACAGGTACATAGCAATCAGCCCCAGCATTTT. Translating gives CASSYGQVHSNQPQHF.

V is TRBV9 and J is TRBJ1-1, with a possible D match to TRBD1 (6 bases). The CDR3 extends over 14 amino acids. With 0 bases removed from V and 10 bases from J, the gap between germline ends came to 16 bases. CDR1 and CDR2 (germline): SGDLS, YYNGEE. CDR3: CASSVAERGRGAFF. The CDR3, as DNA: TGTGCCAGCAGCGTAGCGGAAAGGGGGAGGGGAGCTTTCTTT.

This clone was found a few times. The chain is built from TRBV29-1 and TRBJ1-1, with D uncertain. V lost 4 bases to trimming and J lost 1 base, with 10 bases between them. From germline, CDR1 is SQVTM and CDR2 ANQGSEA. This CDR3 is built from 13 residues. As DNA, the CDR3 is TGCAGCGTTGTAGGAGGTGGGAACACTGAAGCTTTCTTT. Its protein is CSVVGGGNTEAFF.

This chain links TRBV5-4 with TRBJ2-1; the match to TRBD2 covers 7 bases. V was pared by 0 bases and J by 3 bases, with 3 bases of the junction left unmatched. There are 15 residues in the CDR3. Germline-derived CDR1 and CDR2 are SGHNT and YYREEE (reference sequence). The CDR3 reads CASSLGLADYNEQFF. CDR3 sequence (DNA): TGTGCCAGCAGCTTGGGGCTAGCGGACTACAATGAGCAGTTCTTC.

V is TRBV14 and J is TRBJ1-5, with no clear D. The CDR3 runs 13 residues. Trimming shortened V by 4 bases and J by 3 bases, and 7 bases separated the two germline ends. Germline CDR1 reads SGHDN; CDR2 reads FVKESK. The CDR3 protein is CASSPESNQPQHF. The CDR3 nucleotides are TGTGCCAGCAGCCCGGAGTCCAATCAGCCCCAGCATTTT.

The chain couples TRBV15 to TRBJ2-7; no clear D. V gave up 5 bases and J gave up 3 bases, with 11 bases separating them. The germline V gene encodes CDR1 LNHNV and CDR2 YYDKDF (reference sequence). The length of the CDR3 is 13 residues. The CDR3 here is CATSESTYYEQYF. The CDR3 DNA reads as TGTGCCACCAGCGAGTCGACTTACTACGAGCAGTACTTC.

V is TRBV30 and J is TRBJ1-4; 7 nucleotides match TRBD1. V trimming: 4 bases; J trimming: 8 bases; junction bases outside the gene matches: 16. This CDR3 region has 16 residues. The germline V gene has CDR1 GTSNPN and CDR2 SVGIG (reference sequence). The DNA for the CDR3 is TGTGCCTGGACTCCGTTAAAAGGGGGCGCAACCGAAAAACTGTTTTTT. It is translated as CAWTPLKGGATEKLFF.

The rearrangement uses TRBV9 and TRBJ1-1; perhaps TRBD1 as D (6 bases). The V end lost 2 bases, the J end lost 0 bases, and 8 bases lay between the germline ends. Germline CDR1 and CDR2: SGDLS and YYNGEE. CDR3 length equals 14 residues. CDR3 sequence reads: CASSVGAMNTEAFF. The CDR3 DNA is TGTGCCAGCAGCGTGGGGGCCATGAACACTGAAGCTTTCTTT. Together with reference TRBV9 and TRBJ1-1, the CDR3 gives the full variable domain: DSGVTQTPKHLITATGQRVTLRCSPRSGDLSVYWYQQSLDQGLQFLIQYYNGEERAKGNILERFSAQQFPDLHSELNLSSLELGDSALYFCASSVGAMNTEAFFGQGTRLTVV.

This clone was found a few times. The CDR3 DNA reads as TGTGCCAGCAGTACACAGGGCCTCGGGGCCAACGTCCTGACTTTC. Translated, it gives CASSTQGLGANVLTF. The chain couples TRBV6-5 to TRBJ2-6; perhaps TRBD1 as D (6 bases). The V end lost 5 bases, the J end lost 4 bases, and 12 bases lay between the germline ends. CDR1 is MNHEY and CDR2 is SVGAGI in the germline V gene. The CDR3 length is 15 residues.

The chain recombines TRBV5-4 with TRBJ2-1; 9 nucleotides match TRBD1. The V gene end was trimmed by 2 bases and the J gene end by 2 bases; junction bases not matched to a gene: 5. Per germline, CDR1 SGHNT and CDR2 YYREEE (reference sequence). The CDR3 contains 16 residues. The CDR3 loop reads CASSFGQGRTYNEQFF. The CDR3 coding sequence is TGTGCCAGCAGCTTCGGACAGGGGCGGACCTACAATGAGCAGTTCTTC. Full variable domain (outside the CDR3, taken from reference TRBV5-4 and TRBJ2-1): ETGVTQSPTHLIKTRGQQVTLRCSSQSGHNTVSWYQQALGQGPQFIFQYYREEENGRGNFPPRFSGLQFPNYSSELNVNALELDDSALYLCASSFGQGRTYNEQFFGPGTRLTVL.

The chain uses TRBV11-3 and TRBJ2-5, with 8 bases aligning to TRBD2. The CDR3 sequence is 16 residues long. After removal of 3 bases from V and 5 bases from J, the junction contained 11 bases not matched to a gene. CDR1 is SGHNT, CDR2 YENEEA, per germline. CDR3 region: CASSFGEGTSSETQYF. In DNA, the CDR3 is TGTGCCAGCAGCTTCGGGGAGGGGACTAGTTCCGAGACCCAGTACTTC.

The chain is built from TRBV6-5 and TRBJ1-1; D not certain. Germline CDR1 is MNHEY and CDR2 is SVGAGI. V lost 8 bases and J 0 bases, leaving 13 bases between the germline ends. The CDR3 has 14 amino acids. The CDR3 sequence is CASSLRGLNTEAFF. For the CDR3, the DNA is TGTGCCAGCTCGCTTCGAGGGTTGAACACTGAAGCTTTCTTT.

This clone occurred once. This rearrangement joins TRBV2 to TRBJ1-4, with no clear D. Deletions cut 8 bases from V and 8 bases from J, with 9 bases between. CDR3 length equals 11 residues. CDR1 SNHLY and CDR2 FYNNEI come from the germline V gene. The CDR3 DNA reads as TGTGCCAGCCAGACGAGGGAAAAACTGTTTTTT. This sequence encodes CASQTREKLFF.

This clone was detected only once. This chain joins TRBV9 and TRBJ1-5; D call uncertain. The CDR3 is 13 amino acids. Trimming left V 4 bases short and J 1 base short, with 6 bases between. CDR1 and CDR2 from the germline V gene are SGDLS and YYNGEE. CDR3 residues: CASSRESNQPQHF. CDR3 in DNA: TGTGCCAGCAGCAGGGAGAGCAATCAGCCCCAGCATTTT. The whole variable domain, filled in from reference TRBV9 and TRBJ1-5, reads DSGVTQTPKHLITATGQRVTLRCSPRSGDLSVYWYQQSLDQGLQFLIQYYNGEERAKGNILERFSAQQFPDLHSELNLSSLELGDSALYFCASSRESNQPQHFGDGTRLSIL.